A few counts support the clone carrying this TCR beta chain. Its matching antigen is unknown. The data belong to a study of CD8 T cells in ankylosing spondylitis. The authors made TCR beta libraries by quantitative 5'-RACE with molecular barcodes. From the 5' RACE reads, TCRdb called clonotypes with MiXCR, one entry per CDR3 protein. The sample records fewer than 500,000 distinct CDR3 sequences, about 25% being singletons. Study results and limitations: Blood of patients with ankylosing spondylitis appeared to be characterized by a TCR beta motif of eight highly homologous variants.

Trimming left V 6 bases short and J 3 bases short, with 17 bases between. Germline-derived CDR1 and CDR2 are DFQATT and SNEGSKA (reference sequence). The CDR3 runs to 14 residues. The J gene is TRBJ2-5, the V gene TRBV20-1; D is perhaps TRBD1 or TRBD2 (5 bases each). Material for sequencing was blood, either unsorted or a sorted T cell fraction (not recorded which). The clonotype was recovered from a male donor with ankylosing spondylitis. The CDR3 DNA is TGCAGTGCCGAACCCGGGACGATCGAAGAGACCCAGTACTTC. Translated, it gives CSAEPGTIEETQYF.